The next 22 T cell receptor beta chains were all read from a single sample in a study of blood T cell repertoires in COVID-19. Here immunoSEQ multiplex PCR was the method, and the copy in TCRdb shows in-frame clones only, minus some. The sample has 200,000 to 250,000 clones; around 84% are singletons. The source material was peripheral blood. These receptors originate from a man aged 50-60 years with active or convalescent COVID-19.

The rearrangement joins TRBV19 to TRBJ2-6, with 7 bases lining up with TRBD1. The ends lost 5 bases at V and 2 bases at J; junction bases unmatched: 9. Germline-derived CDR1 and CDR2 are LNHDA and SQIVND (reference sequence). The CDR3 is made up of 17 amino acids. The CDR3 coding sequence is TGTGCCAGTAGTTACCCACAAGGGGGCCCTGGGGCCAACGTCCTGACTTTC. Encoded protein: CASSYPQGGPGANVLTF.

The V call is TRBV7-9, the J call TRBJ1-2; maybe TRBD1 (5 bases). Per germline, CDR1 SEHNR and CDR2 FQNEAQ (reference sequence). V gave up 2 bases and J gave up 3 bases, with 7 bases separating them. This CDR3 region has 13 residues. The CDR3 DNA sequence: TGTGCCAGCAGCTTATTAGGGGACTATGGCTACACCTTC. Amino acid sequence: CASSLLGDYGYTF.

The rearrangement uses TRBV5-1 and TRBJ1-2; no clear D. Trimming removed 1 base at V and 4 bases at J, with 11 bases between. From germline, CDR1 is SGHRS and CDR2 YFSETQ. The CDR3 runs to 14 residues. The CDR3 DNA follows: TGCGCCAGCAGCTTGACGTATCAGTCCTATGGCTACACCTTC. Translating it yields CASSLTYQSYGYTF.

This chain links TRBV4-3 with TRBJ2-7, with D possibly matching TRBD1 (6 bases). Germline CDR1 is LGHNA and CDR2 is YSLEER. V was clipped by 1 base and J by 0 bases, with 16 bases between them. CDR3 length equals 17 residues. CDR3 DNA: TGCGCCAGCAGCCAAGGCTTTAGTGGGACATCCTCCTACGAGCAGTACTTC. It is translated as CASSQGFSGTSSYEQYF.

The chain recombines TRBV5-4 with TRBJ1-2; TRBD1 agrees at 9 bases. The length of the CDR3 is 14 residues. Trimming cost V 2 bases and J 4 bases; bases outside gene matches: 3. In germline, CDR1 is SGHNT, CDR2 YYREEE (reference sequence). The chain's CDR3 is CASSFWGQGYGYTF. The CDR3 nucleotides are TGTGCCAGCAGCTTTTGGGGACAGGGCTATGGCTACACCTTC.

CDR3 DNA sequence: TGTGCCAGCCTCCAGGACAGGGGTGGCACTGAAGCTTTCTTT. Translation gives CASLQDRGGTEAFF. V is TRBV2 and J is TRBJ1-1, with 9 bases identical to TRBD1. The germline V gene has CDR1 SNHLY and CDR2 FYNNEI. The CDR3 is made up of 14 amino acids. The V gene end was trimmed by 8 bases and the J gene end by 4 bases; junction bases not matched to a gene: 8.

V is TRBV19 and J is TRBJ1-2, with TRBD1 matching 8 bases. This CDR3 comprises 15 residues. Germline V lookup: CDR1 LNHDA, CDR2 SQIVND (reference sequence). V lost 5 bases, J lost 3 bases, and 8 bases stayed unmatched. CDR3 in amino acids: CASSGRGQYDYGYTF. CDR3 coding DNA: TGTGCCAGTAGTGGCAGGGGGCAATACGACTATGGCTACACCTTC.

The genes are TRBV18 and TRBJ2-5; 11 bases are a match to TRBD2. Trimming removed 5 bases from V and 4 bases from J; junction bases left unmatched: 6. Germline CDR1 KGHSH, CDR2 LQKENI. This CDR3 comprises 15 residues. Here the CDR3 DNA reads TGTGCCAGCTCATTTCCAGGACTAGCGGGAGAGACCCAGTACTTC. As protein: CASSFPGLAGETQYF. The full variable domain, with the rest looked up from reference TRBV18 and TRBJ2-5, is NAGVMQNPRHLVRRRGQEARLRCSPMKGHSHVYWYRQLPEEGLKFMVYLQKENIIDESGMPKERFSAEFPKEGPSILRIQQVVRGDSAAYFCASSFPGLAGETQYFGPGTRLLVL.

The chain recombines TRBV12-3 or TRBV12-4 with TRBJ1-3; weak D call: TRBD1 (5 bases). The CDR3 has 13 amino acids. The ends were cut back, 6 bases at V and 6 bases at J, with 12 bases in the middle. CDR3 DNA sequence: TGTGCCAGCAGGCCAACAGGTCTAAACACCATATATTTT. This sequence encodes CASRPTGLNTIYF.

CDR3 nucleotide sequence: TGTGCCAGCAGCCCCGGGGGGGGCTATGGCTACACCTTC. Protein: CASSPGGGYGYTF. V usage is TRBV7-2 and J usage is TRBJ1-2; possible D gene TRBD1, 5 bases. The CDR3 totals 13 residues. The V end was cut by 5 bases, the J end by 4 bases, with 11 bases between. CDR1 is SGHTA and CDR2 is FQGNSA in the germline V gene.

The J gene is TRBJ2-1, the V gene TRBV5-1, with 16 bases lining up with TRBD2. The CDR3 is 17 residues long. The germline V gene has CDR1 SGHRS and CDR2 YFSETQ. The trim removed 3 bases at V and 10 bases at J, leaving 10 bases unmatched. The DNA of the CDR3 is TGCGCCAGCAGCTCTCATGGGACTAGCGGGAGGGCCCGAGAGCAGTTCTTC. Its translation: CASSSHGTSGRAREQFF.

This chain links TRBV9 with TRBJ2-3; TRBD2 matches at 10 bases. V lost 4 bases and J lost 0; bases outside the gene matches: 5. The CDR3 spans 16 residues. In germline, CDR1 is SGDLS, CDR2 YYNGEE. The CDR3 DNA is TGTGCCAGCAGCCCTAGCGGGGGAGCTAGCACAGATACGCAGTATTTT. It yields the protein CASSPSGGASTDTQYF. The full variable domain, its missing parts supplied by reference TRBV9 and TRBJ2-3, is DSGVTQTPKHLITATGQRVTLRCSPRSGDLSVYWYQQSLDQGLQFLIQYYNGEERAKGNILERFSAQQFPDLHSELNLSSLELGDSALYFCASSPSGGASTDTQYFGPGTRLTVL.

The rearrangement joins TRBV19 to TRBJ1-1, with D possibly being TRBD1 (5 bases). Germline lookup yields CDR1 LNHDA and CDR2 SQIVND (reference sequence). This CDR3 comprises 14 residues. Trimming pared 6 bases from V and 5 bases from J, leaving 16 bases between. The CDR3 loop is CASRGTPDGTEAFF. Written as DNA, the CDR3 is TGTGCCAGTAGGGGGACTCCAGACGGGACTGAAGCTTTCTTT.

The V gene is TRBV7-6, the J gene TRBJ1-1, with D possibly matching TRBD1 (5 bases). Germline CDR1 SGHVS, CDR2 FNYEAQ. This CDR3 has 14 amino acids. V was cut by 1 base and J by 4 bases, with 10 bases left in between. In DNA form, the CDR3 reads TGTGCCAGCAGCTTAGGTGGGGGGGGCACTGAAGCTTTCTTT. This gives the protein CASSLGGGGTEAFF.

The chain recombines TRBV9 with TRBJ2-4; 7 bases fit TRBD2. J lost 9 bases, V lost 3 bases, and 6 bases had no gene match. CDR3 size: 13 residues. The germline V gene encodes CDR1 SGDLS and CDR2 YYNGEE. The CDR3 DNA follows: TGTGCCAGCAGCGATGCCTGGGGGGGCATTCAGTACTTC. It encodes CASSDAWGGIQYF. Filled out from reference TRBV9 and TRBJ2-4, the complete variable domain reads DSGVTQTPKHLITATGQRVTLRCSPRSGDLSVYWYQQSLDQGLQFLIQYYNGEERAKGNILERFSAQQFPDLHSELNLSSLELGDSALYFCASSDAWGGIQYFGAGTRLSVL.

The rearrangement joins TRBV5-4 to TRBJ2-7, with D perhaps TRBD1 (5 bases). The germline V gene encodes CDR1 SGHNT and CDR2 YYREEE (reference sequence). CDR3 length equals 12 residues. Trimming cost V 7 bases and J 1 base, with 9 bases left between them. The CDR3 DNA reads TGTGCCAGCGGAAGGACATCCTACGAGCAGTACTTC. Protein sequence: CASGRTSYEQYF.

The V call is TRBV6-2 or TRBV6-3, the J call TRBJ2-5; 9 bases map to TRBD2. The ends lost 2 bases at V and 3 bases at J; junction bases unmatched: 16. From germline, CDR1 is MNHEY and CDR2 SVGEGT. CDR3 size: 19 residues. The CDR3 loop reads CASSYAWGSGGSRKETQYF. In nucleotides, the CDR3 is TGTGCCAGCAGTTACGCCTGGGGGAGCGGGGGGTCTCGGAAAGAGACCCAGTACTTC.

A note on this clone: Compared with germline, one end of the junction differs, possibly owing to a read error. The CDR3 sequence: CATSRGPGGYGYTF. The CDR3 nucleotides are TGTGCCACAAGCAGGGGCCCCGGGGGCTATGGCTACACCTTC. J is TRBJ1-2 and V is TRBV15, with D possibly matching TRBD1 (6 bases). This CDR3 region has 14 residues. CDR1 is LNHNV, CDR2 YYDKDF, per germline (reference sequence).

The table lists this clone with a count of one. Here the CDR3 DNA reads TGTGCCAGCAGCTTGGTTTCGGGAGCGGGCGAGACCCAGTACTTC. Protein sequence: CASSLVSGAGETQYF. The chain is built from TRBV5-5 and TRBJ2-5; weak D call: TRBD2 (6 bases). With 0 bases removed from V and 5 bases from J, the gap between germline ends came to 14 bases. The CDR3 extends over 15 amino acids. Germline V CDR1 and CDR2: SGHKS, YYEKEE (reference sequence).

The chain links TRBV18 to TRBJ2-4, with D maybe TRBD1 (6 bases). V lost 3 bases and J 7 bases, leaving 16 bases between the germline ends. CDR1 and CDR2 from the germline V gene are KGHSH and LQKENI. The CDR3 spans 15 residues. The DNA of the CDR3 is TGTGCCAGCTCACCCTTGACAGGTGGAAGGAACATTCAGTACTTC. It is translated as CASSPLTGGRNIQYF.

V and J are TRBV6-2 or TRBV6-3 and TRBJ2-1, with D possibly TRBD2 on 5 matching bases. In germline, CDR1 is MNHEY, CDR2 SVGEGT. CDR3 size: 17 residues. With 0 bases removed from V and 0 bases from J, the gap between germline ends came to 12 bases. The CDR3 loop is CASSYSRTWSSYNEQFF. CDR3 DNA sequence: TGTGCCAGCAGTTACTCCCGGACTTGGAGCTCCTACAATGAGCAGTTCTTC.

This sequence joins TRBV5-1 and TRBJ2-3; D not resolved. This CDR3 is 14 amino acids long. From germline, CDR1 is SGHRS and CDR2 YFSETQ. Trimming stripped 0 bases from V and 5 bases from J, with 10 bases between. The CDR3 coding sequence is TGCGCCAGCAGCTTGGGGTCCCCCGGAGATACGCAGTATTTT. This translates into CASSLGSPGDTQYF.